This entry features one T cell receptor beta chain sequence. Original handling: Researchers report that nucleated cell counts were estimated from reference gene primer amplification. The assay was immunoSEQ multiplex PCR, and TCRdb's table has in-frame clones only and misses some. That table gives V, J and clone size, and the DNA gave D and trimming. The sample consists of about 200,000 clones, about four fifths of them appearing once. Symptom resolution, clearance, or two negative PCRs marked donors in Cohort 3 as recovered. These data are taken from a study of blood T cell repertoires in COVID-19. Study-level information: Donors in the United States, Italy and Spain gave samples during acute or convalescent COVID-19. T cells, B-cell-depleted T cells, or PBMCs supplied cDNA or gDNA.

The length of the CDR3 is 15 residues. With 0 bases removed from V and 0 bases from J, the gap between germline ends came to 9 bases. In germline, CDR1 is SGDLS, CDR2 YYNGEE. The material sequenced was PBMCs or T cells enriched from blood (not recorded which). This chain uses TRBV9 with TRBJ1-2; weak D call: TRBD1 (6 bases). The origin of this receptor is a man aged 35-49 years who had recovered from COVID-19. CDR3 bases: TGTGCCAGCAGCGTAGAAGGGGGAGCTAACTATGGCTACACCTTC. Translating gives CASSVEGGANYGYTF.